This T cell receptor beta chain is drawn from a study of shared clonotypes between healthy human individuals. General study points: Non-shared clonotypes had lower generation probabilities than those shared by all four donors. Between a handful of donors, naive CD4 clonotypes were shared at a level of about 5%.

Selected positively for CCR7 and CD45RO-negative, naive CD8 cells excluded terminally differentiated effector memory CD45RA+ cells. Donors were healthy HIV-negative adults without recently reported acute infections or vaccinations. As regards this clone: Its target is not known.

Each subset's genomic DNA was shared equally among a number of immunoSEQ plates. Sequencing was performed with immunoSEQ multiplex PCR; in TCRdb, only in-frame clones are kept and a portion is missing. The sample carries 660,000 or so clones, roughly 96% recorded once. Germline CDR1 SNHLY, CDR2 FYNNEI. Unmatched junction bases numbered 6, after V lost 1 base and J lost 8 bases. This CDR3 contains 16 residues. The clonotype comes from a woman under 40 in good health. Sequences were obtained from naive CD8+ T cells sorted from blood. This rearrangement joins TRBV2 to TRBJ2-4; 12 positions match TRBD1. The CDR3: CASSEVGTGGVDIQYF. CDR3 DNA: TGTGCCAGCAGTGAAGTAGGGACAGGGGGCGTCGACATTCAGTACTTC.